These 28 T cell receptor beta chains were sequenced from one sample in a study of T cell changes during pregnancy in multiple sclerosis (dated by TCRdb to about 2019). Library preparation was by the immunoSEQ multiplex PCR assay. Imported from immuneACCESS, the table was reduced by TCRdb to in-frame sequences with V and J called. These copies leave out some clones; in studies compared against another copy, an unresolved V gene accounts for under half, and the cause of the remainder is not known. In all, the sample holds about 70,000 clones, and over 85% of those were seen once. The ten largest clones take up approximately 2.1% of the sample. Sequences were derived from peripheral blood, sampled in the second trimester of pregnancy. These receptors were taken from a female donor in good health, enrolled as a control in a pregnancy study.

The chain joins TRBV9 to TRBJ1-1; TRBD1 matches at 8 bases. Germline lookup yields CDR1 SGDLS and CDR2 YYNGEE. With 4 bases clipped from V and 0 bases from J, the junction kept 11 bases outside the gene matches. The CDR3 spans 17 residues. CDR3 coding DNA: TGTGCCAGCAGCCCCCGACAGGGGTGGCTAATGAACACTGAAGCTTTCTTT. Protein sequence: CASSPRQGWLMNTEAFF.

The V gene is TRBV6-5, the J gene TRBJ2-5, with D maybe TRBD2 (7 bases). Germline V gives CDR1 MNHEY, CDR2 SVGAGI. The CDR3 contains 15 residues. The germline V and J ends were trimmed by 6 bases and 2 bases, with 16 bases remaining between them. The DNA of the CDR3 is TGTGCCAGCAGCCGGGGGGCACAAAGACAAGAGACCCAGTACTTC. Protein sequence: CASSRGAQRQETQYF.

The chain uses TRBV7-9 and TRBJ1-4; TRBD1 is a possible D gene (6 bases). Germline CDR1 and CDR2: SEHNR and FQNEAQ (reference sequence). The CDR3 is made up of 15 amino acids. V was shortened by 5 bases and J by 0 bases, with 10 bases between the two germline ends. The CDR3 spells CASSPDRATNEKLFF. CDR3 bases: TGTGCCAGCAGCCCGGACAGAGCAACTAATGAAAAACTGTTTTTT.

This chain links TRBV6-5 with TRBJ2-7; perhaps TRBD2 as D (6 bases). Trimming stripped 6 bases from V and 1 base from J, with 16 bases between. The CDR3 contains 15 residues. Per germline, CDR1 MNHEY and CDR2 SVGAGI. CDR3 coding DNA: TGTGCCAGCAGCTGGGACTTGGAAAAGTCCTACGAGCAGTACTTC. The encoded protein is CASSWDLEKSYEQYF.

The chain has TRBV6-5 and TRBJ2-3, with a weak D call TRBD2 (6 bases). V was pared by 0 bases and J by 0 bases, with 7 bases between. Per germline, CDR1 MNHEY and CDR2 SVGAGI. The length of the CDR3 is 15 residues. CDR3 residues: CASSYSGGSTDTQYF. DNA of the CDR3: TGTGCCAGCAGTTACTCGGGGGGAAGCACAGATACGCAGTATTTT.

In its sample, this clone was seen once. The chain is built from TRBV6-1 and TRBJ1-1; the match to TRBD1 covers 7 bases. The germline V gene has CDR1 MNHNS and CDR2 SASEGT. The CDR3 has 15 residues. J lost 1 base, V lost 3 bases, and 5 bases had no gene match. CDR3 loop: CASSDRGASNTEAFF. The CDR3 DNA sequence: TGTGCCAGCAGTGACAGGGGGGCCTCGAACACTGAAGCTTTCTTT.

V usage is TRBV6-5 and J usage is TRBJ2-3; the D is unclear. V gave up 1 base and J gave up 8 bases, with 10 bases separating them. Germline lookup yields CDR1 MNHEY and CDR2 SVGAGI. This CDR3 is built from 13 residues. In DNA form, the CDR3 reads TGTGCCAGCAGTTACTATAGCCTGGGTACGCAGTATTTT. Translating it yields CASSYYSLGTQYF.

The chain employs TRBV14 and TRBJ2-2; D unresolved. Trimming stripped 3 bases from V and 0 bases from J, with 8 bases between. CDR1 is SGHDN and CDR2 is FVKESK in the germline V gene. The CDR3 extends over 15 amino acids. This CDR3 reads CASSQTPANTGELFF. CDR3 coding DNA: TGTGCCAGCAGCCAGACACCGGCGAACACCGGGGAGCTGTTTTTT.

CDR3 DNA: TGTGCCATCAGTGTAGACAGGATCCGCGAGCAGTACTTC. Translation: CAISVDRIREQYF. The rearrangement links TRBV10-3 to TRBJ2-7, with D possibly TRBD1 on 6 matching bases. Germline loops: CDR1 ENHRY, CDR2 SYGVKD. Trimming removed 4 bases from V and 6 bases from J, with 13 bases in between. The CDR3 covers 13 residues.

This clone was picked up a small number of times. The CDR3, as DNA: TGCAGCGTCCGGGCGGGGGAGGCTGAAGCTTTCTTT. Protein: CSVRAGEAEAFF. The rearrangement uses TRBV29-1 and TRBJ1-1; weak D call: TRBD1 (5 bases). Trimming stripped 6 bases from V and 6 bases from J, with 14 bases between. Germline V gene lookup returns CDR1 SQVTM and CDR2 ANQGSEA. CDR3 size: 12 residues. The whole variable domain, filled in from reference TRBV29-1 and TRBJ1-1, reads SAVISQKPSRDICQRGTSLTIQCQVDSQVTMMFWYRQQPGQSLTLIATANQGSEATYESGFVIDKFPISRPNLTFSTLTVSNMSPEDSSIYLCSVRAGEAEAFFGQGTRLTVV.

The V and J genes are TRBV7-9 and TRBJ2-1; 8 bases map to TRBD2. After removal of 3 bases from V and 12 bases from J, the junction contained 16 bases not matched to a gene. CDR3 length equals 16 residues. CDR1 SEHNR and CDR2 FQNEAQ come from the germline V gene (reference sequence). This CDR3 reads CASSFPGAAGGRWQFF. The CDR3 coding sequence is TGTGCCAGCAGCTTCCCCGGGGCCGCGGGGGGTCGTTGGCAGTTCTTC.

The chain couples TRBV9 to TRBJ1-1; D is ambiguous. The germline V gene has CDR1 SGDLS and CDR2 YYNGEE. V was cut by 3 bases and J by 7 bases, with 13 bases left in between. CDR3 size: 13 residues. This chain's CDR3 is CASSGGSGVEAFF. CDR3 bases: TGTGCCAGCAGCGGAGGAAGCGGAGTTGAAGCTTTCTTT.

This rearrangement joins TRBV7-9 to TRBJ2-7; 8 positions match TRBD1. Germline CDR1 SEHNR, CDR2 FQNEAQ (reference sequence). The CDR3 is 13 residues long. J lost 3 bases, V lost 5 bases, and 3 bases had no gene match. CDR3 residues: CASSGDRNYEQYF. CDR3 DNA: TGTGCCAGCAGCGGGGACAGGAACTACGAGCAGTACTTC.

DNA of the CDR3: TGTGCCAGCTCGGCCACCGGGGGAGATACGCAGTATTTT. Amino acids: CASSATGGDTQYF. The rearrangement uses TRBV6-5 and TRBJ2-3; D perhaps matches TRBD2 (6 bases). This CDR3 spans 13 amino acids. CDR1 MNHEY and CDR2 SVGAGI come from the germline V gene. V was trimmed by 8 bases and J by 5 bases, leaving 14 bases between them.

This rearrangement joins TRBV5-6 to TRBJ2-1; the match to TRBD1 covers 11 bases. The V segment lost 1 base and the J segment 9 bases; nucleotides outside the gene matches: 9. The V gene's germline CDR1 is SGHDT and CDR2 YYEEEE. CDR3 length equals 16 residues. CDR3 DNA sequence: TGTGCCAGCAGCTTGCTTTCCGGGACAGGGGGTTTTGAGCAGTTCTTC. Protein product: CASSLLSGTGGFEQFF.

The gene calls are TRBV7-3 and TRBJ1-5; a weak D match, TRBD1 (6 bases). CDR1 is SGHTA and CDR2 is FQGTGA in the germline V gene. Trimming took 5 bases from V and 7 from J, leaving 12 bases between them. The CDR3 spans 13 residues. The CDR3 DNA reads as TGTGCCAGCAGCCCTAGCACAGGGCAGCCCCAGCATTTT. It specifies CASSPSTGQPQHF.

The genes are TRBV5-4 and TRBJ1-2; D might be TRBD1 (5 bases). V lost 1 base and J 0 bases, leaving 10 bases between the germline ends. CDR1 and CDR2 from the germline V gene are SGHNT and YYREEE (reference sequence). The CDR3 is made up of 15 amino acids. The DNA of the CDR3 is TGTGCCAGCAGCTTGAAGGACAATGCTAACTATGGCTACACCTTC. It codes for CASSLKDNANYGYTF. The entire variable domain, with the rest obtained from reference TRBV5-4 and TRBJ1-2, is as follows: ETGVTQSPTHLIKTRGQQVTLRCSSQSGHNTVSWYQQALGQGPQFIFQYYREEENGRGNFPPRFSGLQFPNYSSELNVNALELDDSALYLCASSLKDNANYGYTFGSGTRLTVV.

This rearrangement joins TRBV19 to TRBJ2-5, with D tentatively TRBD2 (7 bases). Germline CDR1 is LNHDA and CDR2 is SQIVND (reference sequence). V was clipped by 0 bases and J by 1 base, with 12 bases between them. The CDR3 contains 16 residues. The CDR3 is CASSIDAGARQETQYF. The CDR3 nucleotides read TGTGCCAGTAGTATAGACGCGGGGGCCCGCCAAGAGACCCAGTACTTC.

The V and J genes are TRBV4-2 and TRBJ1-4; 8 nucleotides agree with TRBD1. Trimming removed 1 base from V and 5 bases from J; junction bases left unmatched: 0. Germline CDR1 reads LGHNA; CDR2 reads YNFKEQ. The CDR3 totals 14 residues. In DNA form, the CDR3 reads TGTGCCAGCAGCCAAGGACAGGGGAATGAAAAACTGTTTTTT. Its translation: CASSQGQGNEKLFF.

V and J are TRBV4-2 and TRBJ2-7; the D is unclear. The CDR3 is made up of 12 amino acids. Germline V CDR1 and CDR2: LGHNA, YNFKEQ. Trimming removed 2 bases at V and 2 bases at J, with 4 bases between. CDR3 region: CASSQTAYEQYF. CDR3 coding DNA: TGTGCCAGCAGCCAAACAGCCTACGAGCAGTACTTC.

The chain is built from TRBV28 and TRBJ2-2; TRBD2 aligns across 9 bases. Trimming cost V 3 bases and J 3 bases; bases outside gene matches: 5. Germline CDR1 and CDR2: MDHEN and SYDVKM. The CDR3 is 16 amino acids. The CDR3 sequence: CASSFASGAYTGELFF. CDR3 coding DNA: TGTGCCAGCAGTTTCGCTAGCGGGGCCTACACCGGGGAGCTGTTTTTT. The entire variable domain, with the rest obtained from reference TRBV28 and TRBJ2-2, is as follows: DVKVTQSSRYLVKRTGEKVFLECVQDMDHENMFWYRQDPGLGLRLIYFSYDVKMKEKGDIPEGYSVSREKKERFSLILESASTNQTSMYLCASSFASGAYTGELFFGEGSRLTVL.

This clone was observed a handful of times. V usage is TRBV6-4 and J usage is TRBJ2-7; TRBD1 aligns across 7 bases. Germline CDR1 is MRHNA and CDR2 is SNTAGT. The CDR3 totals 15 residues. The J segment lost 2 bases and the V segment lost 4 bases, leaving 8 bases of the junction unmatched. CDR3 amino acids: CASSARQGPPYEQYF. The CDR3 nucleotides read TGTGCCAGCAGTGCCCGACAGGGCCCCCCCTACGAGCAGTACTTC.

This clone has just one count. CDR3 nucleotide sequence: TGTGCCAGCAGCTTAGGGGCCGGAACTAATGAAAAACTGTTTTTT. Its protein product is CASSLGAGTNEKLFF. The chain recombines TRBV7-9 with TRBJ1-4; D remains unclear. V lost 1 base and J 1 base, leaving 7 bases between the germline ends. The CDR3 is made up of 15 amino acids. Germline values: CDR1 SEHNR, CDR2 FQNEAQ (reference sequence).

The J gene is TRBJ2-7, the V gene TRBV28, with 7 bases identical to TRBD1. The CDR3 extends over 13 amino acids. The germline V gene encodes CDR1 MDHEN and CDR2 SYDVKM. The junction had 3 bases not matched to a gene; V was cut back by 6 bases and J by 1 base. The CDR3 region is CASRYRGSYEQYF. CDR3 nucleotides: TGTGCCAGCAGGTACAGGGGATCCTACGAGCAGTACTTC.

The chain carries TRBV7-9 and TRBJ1-1, with TRBD1 as a possible D gene (6 bases). Trimming stripped 11 bases from V and 4 bases from J, with 14 bases between. Germline CDR1 reads SEHNR; CDR2 reads FQNEAQ (reference sequence). This CDR3 comprises 12 residues. The CDR3 nucleotides read TGTGCCTCACGGGGGGGCGCCACTGAAGCTTTCTTT. Its translation: CASRGGATEAFF. Full variable domain (missing parts from reference TRBV7-9 and TRBJ1-1): DTGVSQNPRHKITKRGQNVTFRCDPISEHNRLYWYRQTLGQGPEFLTYFQNEAQLEKSRLLSDRFSAERPKGSFSTLEIQRTEQGDSAMYLCASRGGATEAFFGQGTRLTVV.

This chain uses TRBV19 with TRBJ2-2; no firm D call. The germline V gene encodes CDR1 LNHDA and CDR2 SQIVND (reference sequence). Trimming pared 3 bases from V and 0 bases from J, leaving 8 bases between. The CDR3 extends over 15 amino acids. The CDR3 loop is CASSMVASNTGELFF. Written as DNA, the CDR3 is TGTGCCAGTAGTATGGTGGCTTCGAACACCGGGGAGCTGTTTTTT.

The J gene is TRBJ1-1, the V gene TRBV5-5; 9 bases align to TRBD1. V was clipped by 2 bases and J by 4 bases; unmatched bases: 9. The V gene's germline CDR1 is SGHKS and CDR2 YYEKEE (reference sequence). The length of the CDR3 is 16 residues. CDR3 sequence reads: CASSFERTGEGTEAFF. The CDR3 bases are TGTGCCAGCAGCTTCGAAAGGACAGGGGAAGGCACTGAAGCTTTCTTT.

Note on this clone: This likely comes from a read error, as the CDR3 has no conserved phenylalanine or tryptophan at its end. The limits of the CDR3 on the DNA are not certain, so only TCRdb's listed CDR3 is given. V usage is TRBV7-2 and J usage is TRBJ2-7; the DNA was not compared with TRBD1, the D call given in the table. The CDR3 adds up to 13 amino acids, both ends counted. Germline values: CDR1 SGHTA, CDR2 FQGNSA. The CDR3 sequence: CASSLGAADRVFL.